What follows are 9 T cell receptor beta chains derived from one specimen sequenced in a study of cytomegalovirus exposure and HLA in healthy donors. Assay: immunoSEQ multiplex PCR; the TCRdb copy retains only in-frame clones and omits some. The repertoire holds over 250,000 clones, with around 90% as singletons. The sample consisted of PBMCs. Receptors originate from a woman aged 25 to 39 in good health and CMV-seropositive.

The CDR3: CASSVGDRDEQYF. The CDR3 DNA follows: TGTGCCAGCAGCGTAGGGGACAGGGACGAGCAGTACTTC. The rearrangement links TRBV9 to TRBJ2-7, with 9 bases fitting TRBD1. The CDR3 extends over 13 amino acids. V lost 0 bases to trimming and J lost 5 bases; unmatched junction nucleotides: 0. Germline-derived CDR1 and CDR2 are SGDLS and YYNGEE.

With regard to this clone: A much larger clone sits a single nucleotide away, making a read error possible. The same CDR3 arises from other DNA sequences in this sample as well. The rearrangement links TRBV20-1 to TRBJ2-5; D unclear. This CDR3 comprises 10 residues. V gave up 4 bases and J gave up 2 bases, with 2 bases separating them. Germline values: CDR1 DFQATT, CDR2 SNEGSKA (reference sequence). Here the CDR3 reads CSAIQETQYF. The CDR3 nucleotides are TGCAGTGCTATTCAAGAGACCCAGTACTTC.

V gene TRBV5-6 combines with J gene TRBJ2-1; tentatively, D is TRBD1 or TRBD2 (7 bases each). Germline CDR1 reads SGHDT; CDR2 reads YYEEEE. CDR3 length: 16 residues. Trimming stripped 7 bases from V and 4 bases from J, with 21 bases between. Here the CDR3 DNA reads TGTGCCAGCTTCCCGACGGTTCAGGGGGGGTACAATGAGCAGTTCTTC. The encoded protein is CASFPTVQGGYNEQFF.

The CDR3 region has the DNA TGTGCCACCAGCAGGGGCCGCGGGGTCTACAATCAGCCCCAGCATTTT. Encoded protein: CATSRGRGVYNQPQHF. The J gene is TRBJ1-5, the V gene TRBV15; D gene ambiguous. The germline CDR1 and CDR2 sequences are LNHNV and YYDKDF (reference sequence). With 3 bases removed from V and 3 bases from J, the gap between germline ends came to 15 bases. The CDR3 covers 16 residues.

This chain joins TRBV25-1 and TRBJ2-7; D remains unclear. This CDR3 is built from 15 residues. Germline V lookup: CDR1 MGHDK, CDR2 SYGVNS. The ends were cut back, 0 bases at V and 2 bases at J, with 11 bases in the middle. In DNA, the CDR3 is TGTGCCAGCAGTGAATATGAGGCAAACACCTACGAGCAGTACTTC. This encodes CASSEYEANTYEQYF.

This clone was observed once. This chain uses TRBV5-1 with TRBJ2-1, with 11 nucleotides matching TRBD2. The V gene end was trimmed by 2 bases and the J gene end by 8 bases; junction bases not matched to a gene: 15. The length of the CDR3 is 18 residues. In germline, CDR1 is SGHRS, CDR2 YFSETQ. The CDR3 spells CASSFAASGRPWIHEQFF. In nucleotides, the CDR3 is TGCGCCAGCAGCTTCGCGGCTAGCGGGAGGCCATGGATCCATGAGCAGTTCTTC.

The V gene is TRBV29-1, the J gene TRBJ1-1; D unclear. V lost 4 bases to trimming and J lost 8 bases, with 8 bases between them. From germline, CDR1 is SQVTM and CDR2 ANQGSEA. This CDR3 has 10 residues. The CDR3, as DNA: TGCAGCGTTGTGGCTCCCGAAGCTTTCTTT. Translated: CSVVAPEAFF.

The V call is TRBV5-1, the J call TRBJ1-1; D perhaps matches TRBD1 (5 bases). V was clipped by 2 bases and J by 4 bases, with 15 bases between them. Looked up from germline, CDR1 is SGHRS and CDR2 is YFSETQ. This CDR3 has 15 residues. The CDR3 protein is CASSLLGVQGTEAFF. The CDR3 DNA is TGCGCCAGCAGCTTATTAGGGGTTCAGGGCACTGAAGCTTTCTTT.

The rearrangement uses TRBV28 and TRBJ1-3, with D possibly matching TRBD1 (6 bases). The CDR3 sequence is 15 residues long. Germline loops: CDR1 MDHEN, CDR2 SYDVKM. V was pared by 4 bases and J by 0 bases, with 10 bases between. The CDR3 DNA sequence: TGTGCCAGCAGTTCCGGACAGACCTCTGGAAACACCATATATTTT. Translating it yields CASSSGQTSGNTIYF.